This T cell receptor (beta chain) comes out of a study of cytomegalovirus exposure and HLA in healthy donors (dated by TCRdb to about 2017). Broadly, across the study: An earlier analysis of roughly 500 of the donors reported 250 to 300 Gb of sequence data and 95 million to 140 million unique TCR beta sequences obtained from 150 million to 200 million T cells. An early release that covered about 600 HLA-typed donors contained around 330 gigabases of sequencing data and around 85 million unique TCR sequences. Among the approximately 430 genotyped donors, around 81% belonged to the genetic ancestry cluster associated with self-reported Caucasian donors. The aim of the study was to test whether cataloging public T cell receptors could identify signatures of past pathogen exposure. The T cell repertoires of roughly 660 subjects were profiled by immunosequencing and related to cytomegalovirus serostatus. A separate validation cohort of approximately 130 different subjects was used in addition to the roughly 640-subject first cohort. To predict cytomegalovirus infection status, the study combined high-throughput TCR immunosequencing, statistical association of individual TCRs with disease status, and machine learning. A later analysis re-analyzed previously published TCR beta repertoires from roughly 690 donors and added high-resolution HLA genotyping to study TCR occurrence patterns. Rather than using new phenotypic data, the later analysis identified candidate immune exposures from TCR beta sequences and from how often those sequences occurred across donors. In an earlier analysis of 500 to 650 of the donors, high-throughput TCR beta sequencing was used to judge whether each TCR beta V gene segment behaved as functional or pseudogenic. Donor age, sex, ethnicity and CMV serostatus were collected together with the repertoire data. Genome-wide SNP genotypes for about 60% of the roughly 670 donors were used in a later genetic analysis, which treated that subset as a discovery cohort. Every discovery cohort repertoire had been produced on one sequencing platform. Class I and class II HLA loci were covered by the typing at four-digit resolution. Typing coverage varied by locus: 629-630 donors for A, B, C, DRB1 and DQB1; more than 500 for DQA1; about 570 for DPA1; roughly 450 for DPB1. Roughly 5 DR-DQ haplotypes were treated as single units for association and clustering because of strong linkage in the cohort. On average, 235,054 unique TCR beta nucleotide sequences were sequenced per donor among 300 to 500 genotyped donors of the cohort, with roughly 18% of those sequences being non-productive.

Taken from cysteine to phenylalanine, the CDR3 has 17 residues. CDR3 DNA is the only sequence kept; it has 51 bases, read in frame from the first base. V has 1 base trimmed and J has 3 bases trimmed; junction bases matching no gene number 7. Based on the germline V gene, the CDR1 and CDR2 sequences are MGHRA and YSYEKL. This clone showed up just once. The antigen it recognizes is unknown. Base qualities are not provided; no much larger clone lies one nucleotide away. Results and caveats for the whole study, not just this receptor: Correlated functional status among segregating V segments might reflect linkage disequilibrium, but an unknown experimental factor could not be ruled out. Compared with the 666-donor mean, donors in an Asian-associated ancestry cluster had fewer N-insertions in productive TCRs, according to a later genetic analysis. Presence/absence analyses assumed roughly uniform sequencing depth across donors, an assumption that may not hold. Assigning TCR associations to individual alleles was difficult when HLA alleles, especially DR and DQ, strongly co-occurred. Because counts were too low, around 18 rarely observed V segments, including chromosome 9 orphons, were left out of the earlier analysis of roughly 600 of the donors. A total of 150 to 200 TCR beta chains were listed by the study as associated with cytomegalovirus. Across donors, most TCR sequences were observed very rarely, whereas some public TCRs were present in many individuals. The authors suggested that the approach could potentially be extended to other disease states and immunological phenotypes. A further reported finding was that TCR beta sequences accurately predicted the HLA-A and HLA-B alleles for most subjects in the first cohort. The only immune exposure information available for the cohort was CMV serostatus. An earlier analysis of roughly 570 of the donors showed that most TCR beta V segments appeared in productive rearrangements either about 87% or about 30% of the time, which broadly matched IMGT annotations. Because the 87-base-pair reads could not distinguish some IMGT-functional V segments, including TRBV6-2 and TRBV6-3, those segments were excluded. V-gene and J-gene trimming of TCR beta chains was associated with a missense DCLRE1C variant in a later genetic analysis, and the association was replicated in an independent cohort. Because HLA typing was unavailable for some donors at each locus, only the typed subset was used in association tests. A later analysis reported that several top co-occurrence clusters appeared linked to parvovirus B19, influenza, CMV and Epstein-Barr virus. A later analysis found that TCR association rates varied across HLA loci, with DRB1 alleles showing the most associated TCRs and HLA-C alleles the fewest. In vitro tests confirmed that a few of the cytomegalovirus-associated TCR beta chains recognize cytomegalovirus antigens. In a later analysis, 15,000 to 20,000 TCR beta sequences were associated with specific HLA alleles at a false discovery rate of 0.05. A group of highly shared sequence variants was considered likely to be a technical artifact of the sequencing pipeline. Only TCR beta chains were sequenced in this cohort, and the absence of alpha or paired-chain data limited detectable features. Compared with equally common non-associated chains, HLA-associated TCR beta chains in a later analysis were more clonally expanded and had lower generation probabilities. The classifier was reported to diagnose cytomegalovirus status with high specificity and sensitivity in both the original cohort and the validation cohort. According to a later analysis, most CMV-associated TCR beta chains appeared to be HLA-restricted, and the HLA associations seemed to be driven largely by CMV exposure.

The cohort was made up of roughly 670 healthy bone marrow donors. All cohort members were sampled while nominally healthy, although unrecorded immune exposures were likely present. The donor tested CMV seronegative, placing the donor among the approximately 400 seronegative members of the cohort. Each donor provided a peripheral blood sample, and peripheral blood mononuclear cells were used for TCR beta sequencing. The Qiagen DNeasy Blood Extraction Kit was used to extract genomic DNA from the blood cell samples. To prepare the library, the immunoSEQ multiplex PCR assay was applied. For the multiplex PCR, a mixture combining 60 forward primers for TCR Vbeta segments and 13 reverse primers for TCR Jbeta segments was used. The CDR3 region of rearranged TCR beta genes was amplified from genomic DNA by a multiplex PCR assay. Amplified TCR beta libraries were sequenced as 87-base-pair reads on the Illumina HiSeq System. Under the source paper's analysis protocol: Across the roughly 600 repertoires, a later analysis counted tens of millions of unique TCR beta chains, 9.5 million to 13 million of which were shared by at least two donors. Raw reads were error-corrected and collapsed into unique sequences by a nearest-neighbor algorithm in which closely related sequences were merged to remove PCR and sequencing errors. CDR3 sequences were aligned to IMGT reference sequences to assign V, D and J gene segments. For a sequence to be retained, a match of at least six nucleotides to both a V gene segment and a J gene segment was required. Rearrangements were classified as productive when the CDR3 lacked stop codons and remained in frame with V and J, and all other rearrangements were classified as non-productive. Following IMGT convention, CDR3 was defined as the stretch from the second conserved V-encoded cysteine up to the conserved J-encoded phenylalanine. Sequences without an unambiguous match to a single V gene segment were excluded from the earlier analysis of about 640 of the donors. In an earlier analysis of 587 of the donors, V segments were called functional above 56.7% productive rearrangements and were called segregating when the between-donor standard deviation exceeded 5%. A statistical classification framework was developed to diagnose cytomegalovirus status using the catalog of TCR beta chain sequences. A later analysis assigned V and J genes by comparing TCR nucleotide sequences with IMGT/GENE-DB human TR gene sequences. In a later analysis, CDR3 sequences and most-parsimonious VDJ recombination scenarios were assigned using the TCRdist pipeline. In a later analysis, each TCR beta chain was defined by its CDR3 amino acid sequence together with its V-gene family, and reads lacking a unique V-gene family were excluded. A later analysis removed over 500 highly shared, low-generation-probability nucleotide sequences to deal with suspected cross-contamination and a sequencing artifact. A later analysis calculated a clonal expansion index for each public chain from normalized within-repertoire ranks of inferred template counts. In a later analysis, generation probabilities were computed using a VDJ recombination model fitted to out-of-frame rearrangements, and the results were checked against IGoR. In a later analysis, hypergeometric tests were used to score TCR-TCR, TCR-HLA and TCR-CMV co-occurrence, with a repertoire-size bias correction applied to TCR pairs. A later analysis estimated false discovery rates by permuting HLA or CMV assignments 20 times. A later analysis grouped co-occurring TCRs with DBSCAN, adding TCRdist sequence similarity when clustering within HLA-allele-positive subsets. Repertoires with fewer than 30,000 or more than 120,000 public chains were left out of co-occurrence clustering, as were five repertoires with anomalous nucleotide sharing. TCRdb re-hosts the immuneACCESS table, in-frame sequences only. Its copies lack some clones; in the studies checked, an unresolved V gene accounts for under half of them, and the cause for the rest is not known. V, J and clone size are those of that table, while D and trimming were read from the DNA. The sample table holds 150,000 to 200,000 clones, of which more than 80% were seen once. Of the sample, under 5% is held by the ten largest clones.

The specimen sequenced was PBMCs. The sequence joins TRBV4-1 to TRBJ2-2, and 8 junctional nucleotides match TRBD2. This sequence originates from a man younger than 35 in good health and CMV-seronegative. The nucleotides read TGCGCCAGCAGCCAAGTGTCCGGGAGGGCCGACACCGGGGAGCTGTTTTTT. It codes for CASSQVSGRADTGELFF.